The present entry profiles one TCR beta chain with its context. Germline values: CDR1 SGHDT, CDR2 YYEEEE. The CDR3 covers 14 residues. Trimming at V came to 2 bases and at J to 4 bases, leaving 3 bases not matched to a gene. Generated by immunoSEQ multiplex PCR, the TCRdb table keeps only in-frame clones and is missing some. This sample yields approximately 170,000 clones, of which about 88% are seen a single time; about 19% belongs to the top ten. This record belongs to a study of blood T cell repertoires in COVID-19. This clonotype was sampled from a woman aged 80 or older with acute or convalescent COVID-19. The chain recombines TRBV5-6 with TRBJ2-5, with 9 bases aligning to TRBD2. Sequenced: peripheral blood. CDR3 nucleotides: TGTGCCAGCAGCTTTAGGGGACTAGCAGAGACCCAGTACTTC. Translated: CASSFRGLAETQYF.